What follows are 18 T cell receptor beta chains derived from one specimen sequenced in a study of cytomegalovirus exposure and HLA in healthy donors. The PCR made use of 60 Vbeta and 13 Jbeta primers. Assay: immunoSEQ multiplex PCR; the TCRdb copy retains only in-frame clones and omits some. The sample lists about 160,000 clones, roughly 80% seen once, with more than 8% in the top ten. Sample: PBMCs. These receptor sequences come from a male donor in good health and CMV-seropositive.

The chain links TRBV5-1 to TRBJ2-7; TRBD2 matches at 13 bases. Germline V gene sequence: CDR1 SGHRS, CDR2 YFSETQ. V was clipped by 2 bases and J by 3 bases; unmatched bases: 2. There are 15 residues in the CDR3. Here the CDR3 reads CASSLGLAGDYEQYF. CDR3 bases: TGCGCCAGCAGCTTAGGACTAGCGGGGGACTACGAGCAGTACTTC.

This clone was seen a single time. This chain joins TRBV10-3 and TRBJ1-6; 7 nucleotides align to TRBD1. The ends lost 3 bases at V and 13 bases at J; junction bases unmatched: 6. The germline CDR1 and CDR2 sequences are ENHRY and SYGVKD. This CDR3 is 13 amino acids long. The CDR3 nucleotides are TGTGCCATCAGTGACAGGGGGGAGAGGCCCCTCCACTTT. This codes for CAISDRGERPLHF.

The chain links TRBV7-9 to TRBJ2-1; TRBD2 agrees at 14 bases. CDR3 length: 16 residues. Per the germline V gene, CDR1 is SEHNR and CDR2 is FQNEAQ (reference sequence). V shed 5 bases, J shed 7 bases, and the junction held 7 bases outside the gene matches. This CDR3 is CASSQPTSGGANEQFF. In DNA form, the CDR3 reads TGTGCCAGCAGCCAACCGACTAGCGGGGGGGCTAATGAGCAGTTCTTC.

Here the CDR3 reads CASSLVGGPVADEQFF. The CDR3 DNA is TGTGCCAGCAGCTTAGTCGGCGGTCCCGTCGCCGATGAGCAGTTCTTC. V usage is TRBV7-2 and J usage is TRBJ2-1; no reliable D call. Trimming cost V 1 base and J 8 bases, with 18 bases left between them. This CDR3 spans 16 amino acids. Germline CDR1 is SGHTA and CDR2 is FQGNSA.

The V gene is TRBV15, the J gene TRBJ2-7; D may be TRBD1 (6 bases). The ends were cut back, 4 bases at V and 3 bases at J, with 10 bases in the middle. Per germline, CDR1 LNHNV and CDR2 YYDKDF (reference sequence). The CDR3 sequence is 13 residues long. The CDR3 reads CATSIDRNYEQYF. As DNA, the CDR3 is TGTGCCACCAGCATAGACAGGAACTACGAGCAGTACTTC.

The gene calls are TRBV29-1 and TRBJ1-4, with 7 nucleotides matching TRBD1. The CDR3 totals 13 residues. J was trimmed by 8 bases and V by 4 bases; bases with no gene match: 7. Germline CDR1 SQVTM, CDR2 ANQGSEA. CDR3 sequence: CSVAARGSEKLFF. As DNA, the CDR3 is TGCAGCGTTGCGGCCAGGGGGTCGGAAAAACTGTTTTTT.

J is TRBJ1-2 and V is TRBV19; TRBD1 agrees at 11 bases. With V trimmed by 5 bases and J by 3 bases, 8 bases remained unmatched. This CDR3 spans 16 amino acids. Germline V gene sequence: CDR1 LNHDA, CDR2 SQIVND (reference sequence). CDR3 DNA sequence: TGTGCCAGTAGTCCGACGGACAGGGGGCTAGACTATGGCTACACCTTC. Translating it yields CASSPTDRGLDYGYTF. The entire variable domain, with the rest obtained from reference TRBV19 and TRBJ1-2, is as follows: DGGITQSPKYLFRKEGQNVTLSCEQNLNHDAMYWYRQDPGQGLRLIYYSQIVNDFQKGDIAEGYSVSREKKESFPLTVTSAQKNPTAFYLCASSPTDRGLDYGYTFGSGTRLTVV.

In its sample, this clone was seen a few times. The chain employs TRBV9 and TRBJ2-3; maybe TRBD2 (7 bases). Per the germline V gene, CDR1 is SGDLS and CDR2 is YYNGEE. This CDR3 region has 17 residues. V lost 0 bases and J 0 bases, leaving 14 bases between the germline ends. CDR3 sequence reads: CASSVEGGARSTDTQYF. In DNA, the CDR3 is TGTGCCAGCAGCGTAGAGGGGGGGGCCCGAAGCACAGATACGCAGTATTTT.

The chain joins TRBV7-2 to TRBJ1-3; D uncertain. The V end lost 5 bases, the J end lost 4 bases, and 6 bases lay between the germline ends. Per germline, CDR1 SGHTA and CDR2 FQGNSA. The length of the CDR3 is 12 residues. The CDR3 reads CASSGQGNTIYF. Written as DNA, the CDR3 is TGTGCCAGCAGCGGTCAGGGAAACACCATATATTTT.

This clone was observed once. The chain combines TRBV4-1 with TRBJ2-7; D possibly corresponds to TRBD2 (6 bases). The V and J ends lost 1 base and 9 bases respectively, with 16 bases between them. CDR1 MGHRA and CDR2 YSYEKL come from the germline V gene. The CDR3 extends over 14 amino acids. For the CDR3, the DNA is TGCGCCAGCAGCCAAGGTCTGCGGGATAGGGGGCAGTACTTC. It yields the protein CASSQGLRDRGQYF.

This clone was recorded only once. CDR3 amino acids: CASRSRDEDSPLHF. CDR3 nucleotide sequence: TGTGCCAGCAGATCCAGGGATGAAGATTCACCCCTCCACTTT. V gene TRBV7-9 combines with J gene TRBJ1-6, with D possibly matching TRBD1 (5 bases). There are 14 residues in the CDR3. V was clipped by 6 bases and J by 8 bases, with 14 bases between them. Germline V gene sequence: CDR1 SEHNR, CDR2 FQNEAQ (reference sequence).

The V call is TRBV6-7, the J call TRBJ2-1, with 10 bases matching TRBD2. TRBV6-7 is treated as an ORF (open reading frame) with a function not yet certain. The trim removed 4 bases at V and 8 bases at J, leaving 11 bases unmatched. This CDR3 comprises 16 residues. CDR3 residues: CASSSITSGERDEQFF. CDR3 in DNA: TGTGCCAGCAGTTCCATCACTAGCGGGGAGAGGGATGAGCAGTTCTTC.

CDR3 region: CAWNRDRGQETQYF. CDR3 bases: TGTGCCTGGAACAGGGACAGGGGCCAAGAGACCCAGTACTTC. The rearrangement uses TRBV30 and TRBJ2-5; 10 bases align to TRBD1. Germline values: CDR1 GTSNPN, CDR2 SVGIG (reference sequence). V gave up 4 bases and J gave up 1 base; unmatched junction bases: 3. This CDR3 region has 14 residues.

This clone was picked up a small number of times. This chain joins TRBV5-1 and TRBJ2-5, with D unclear. Germline V gene data show CDR1 as SGHRS and CDR2 as YFSETQ. Trimming cost V 1 base and J 3 bases, with 7 bases left between them. CDR3 size: 13 residues. The CDR3 loop is CASSLQIEETQYF. Here the CDR3 DNA reads TGCGCCAGCAGCTTGCAGATTGAAGAGACCCAGTACTTC.

This clone was picked up a small number of times. This rearrangement joins TRBV6-1 to TRBJ1-4; no definite D call. This CDR3 is 14 amino acids long. V was cut by 9 bases and J by 0 bases, with 11 bases left in between. Looked up from germline, CDR1 is MNHNS and CDR2 is SASEGT. The CDR3 is CASRSEATNEKLFF. The CDR3 bases are TGTGCCAGTCGCTCGGAGGCAACTAATGAAAAACTGTTTTTT.

The gene calls are TRBV10-1 and TRBJ2-7; tentative D call: TRBD2 (6 bases). Germline lookup yields CDR1 WNHNN and CDR2 SYGVQD (reference sequence). CDR3 size: 14 residues. Trimming left V 6 bases short and J 3 bases short, with 15 bases between. The CDR3 nucleotides are TGCGCCAGCAGCTCTGATCGGGACTTCTACGAGCAGTACTTC. Amino acid sequence: CASSSDRDFYEQYF.

The rearrangement links TRBV6-5 to TRBJ2-3; no firm D call. CDR1 MNHEY and CDR2 SVGAGI come from the germline V gene. V was trimmed by 11 bases and J by 0 bases, leaving 15 bases between them. The CDR3 length is 14 residues. The CDR3 coding sequence is TGTGCCGCACGGGTTACGGCTAGCACAGATACGCAGTATTTT. Protein product: CAARVTASTDTQYF.

This clone has only one observation. V is TRBV9 and J is TRBJ2-7; TRBD1 matches at 9 bases. CDR1 and CDR2 from the germline V gene are SGDLS and YYNGEE. Losses at the gene ends were 3 bases for V and 3 bases for J; bases not matched to a gene: 7. There are 15 residues in the CDR3. The chain's CDR3 is CASSAQGTGFYEQYF. As DNA, the CDR3 is TGTGCCAGCAGCGCCCAGGGGACAGGGTTCTACGAGCAGTACTTC.